The rows below give T cell receptor beta chains drawn from one sample of a study of CD8+ T cells in alopecia areata. The method was immunoSEQ multiplex PCR; TCRdb's version includes in-frame clones alone and lacks a portion of them. Of about 97,000 clones in the sample, around 38% were seen once. The sample comprised CD4+ T cells sorted from blood. The source of these receptors is a human donor with alopecia areata. CDR3s leave out the opening cysteine and the closing phenylalanine or tryptophan. A D gene is named only where the DNA matches it firmly. Clone size is given for some rows only: seen once, a few or many times, or a class if the clone is expanded.

>few|TRBV19|TRBJ2-7|NA
ASNPRDKHYEQY
>NA|TRBV4-2|TRBJ1-1|TRBD1
ASSQVGIVGQGAEAF
>once|TRBV29-1|TRBJ2-7|NA
SVVLPFRVYEQY
>NA|TRBV4-1|NA|NA
ASSQDRDGLSSYEQY
>few|TRBV6-5|TRBJ1-6|NA
ASSLLDSPLH
>NA|TRBV30|TRBJ2-3|NA
AWRTSTDTQY
>few|TRBV28|TRBJ1-6|NA
ASSPKPPQLH
>NA|TRBV5-1|TRBJ2-7|NA
ASSFEGQQY
>few|TRBV4-1|TRBJ2-5|TRBD2
ASSQDELAGGRQETQY
>NA|TRBV6-5|TRBJ2-1|TRBD2
ASSYSPAGIDNEQF
>few|TRBV29-1|TRBJ2-5|NA
SVEAGETQY
>NA|TRBV4-1|TRBJ2-7|TRBD1
ASSNYGQGAIYEQY
>NA|TRBV6-8|TRBJ2-7|NA
ASSYSKDEQY
>NA|TRBV6-5|TRBJ2-7|NA
ASRQAALGEQY
>NA|TRBV18|TRBJ2-1|TRBD1
ASSPDRVEQF
>NA|TRBV7-2|TRBJ2-2|TRBD2
ASSRTPITSGRVTGELF
>NA|TRBV18|TRBJ2-3|NA
ASSPRQDTQY
>NA|TRBV4-2|TRBJ2-3|TRBD2
ASSQEQRGAGTDTQY
>NA|TRBV2|TRBJ2-5|NA
ASTENKETQY
>few|TRBV6-5|TRBJ2-7|NA
ASSLVGRSYEQY
>NA|TRBV4-1|TRBJ1-1|NA
ASSQDYGRINTEAF
>NA|TRBV6-5|TRBJ2-3|NA
ASIRIPGTDTQY
>few|TRBV7-8|TRBJ2-7|TRBD2
ASSFLLAGGPKNEQY
>NA|TRBV28|TRBJ2-6|NA
ASSPPGRPSGANVLT